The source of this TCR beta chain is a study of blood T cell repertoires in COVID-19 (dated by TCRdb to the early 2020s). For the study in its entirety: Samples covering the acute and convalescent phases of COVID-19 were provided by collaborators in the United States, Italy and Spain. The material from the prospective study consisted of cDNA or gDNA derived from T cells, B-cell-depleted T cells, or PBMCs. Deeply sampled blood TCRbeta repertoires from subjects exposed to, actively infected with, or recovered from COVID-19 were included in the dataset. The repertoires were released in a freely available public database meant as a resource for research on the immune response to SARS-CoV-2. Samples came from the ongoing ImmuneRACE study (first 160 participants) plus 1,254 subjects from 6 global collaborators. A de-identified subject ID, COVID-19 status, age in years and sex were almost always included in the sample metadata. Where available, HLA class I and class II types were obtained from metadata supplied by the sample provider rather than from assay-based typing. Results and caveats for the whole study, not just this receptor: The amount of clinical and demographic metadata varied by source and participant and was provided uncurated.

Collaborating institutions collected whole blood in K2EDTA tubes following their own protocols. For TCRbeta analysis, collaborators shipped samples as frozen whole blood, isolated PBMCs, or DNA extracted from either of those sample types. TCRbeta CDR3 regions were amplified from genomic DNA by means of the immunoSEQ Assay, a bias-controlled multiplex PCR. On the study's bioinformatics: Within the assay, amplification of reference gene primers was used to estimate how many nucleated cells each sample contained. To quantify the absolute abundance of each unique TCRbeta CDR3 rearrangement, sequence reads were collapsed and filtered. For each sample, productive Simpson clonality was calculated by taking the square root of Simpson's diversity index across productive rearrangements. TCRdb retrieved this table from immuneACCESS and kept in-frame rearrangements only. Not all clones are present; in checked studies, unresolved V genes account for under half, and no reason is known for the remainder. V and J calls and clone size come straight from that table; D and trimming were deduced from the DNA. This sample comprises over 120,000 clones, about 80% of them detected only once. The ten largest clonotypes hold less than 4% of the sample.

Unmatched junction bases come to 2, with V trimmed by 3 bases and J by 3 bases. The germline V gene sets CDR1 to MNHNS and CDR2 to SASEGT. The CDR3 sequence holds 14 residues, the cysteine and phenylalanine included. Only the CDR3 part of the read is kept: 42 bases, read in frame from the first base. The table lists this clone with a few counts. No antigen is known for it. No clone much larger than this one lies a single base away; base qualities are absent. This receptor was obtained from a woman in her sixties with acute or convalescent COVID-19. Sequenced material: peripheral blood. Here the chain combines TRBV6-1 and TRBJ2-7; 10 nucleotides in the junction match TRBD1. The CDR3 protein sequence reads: CASSERDRGYEQYF. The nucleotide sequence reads TGTGCCAGCAGTGAGCGGGACAGGGGCTACGAGCAGTACTTC.